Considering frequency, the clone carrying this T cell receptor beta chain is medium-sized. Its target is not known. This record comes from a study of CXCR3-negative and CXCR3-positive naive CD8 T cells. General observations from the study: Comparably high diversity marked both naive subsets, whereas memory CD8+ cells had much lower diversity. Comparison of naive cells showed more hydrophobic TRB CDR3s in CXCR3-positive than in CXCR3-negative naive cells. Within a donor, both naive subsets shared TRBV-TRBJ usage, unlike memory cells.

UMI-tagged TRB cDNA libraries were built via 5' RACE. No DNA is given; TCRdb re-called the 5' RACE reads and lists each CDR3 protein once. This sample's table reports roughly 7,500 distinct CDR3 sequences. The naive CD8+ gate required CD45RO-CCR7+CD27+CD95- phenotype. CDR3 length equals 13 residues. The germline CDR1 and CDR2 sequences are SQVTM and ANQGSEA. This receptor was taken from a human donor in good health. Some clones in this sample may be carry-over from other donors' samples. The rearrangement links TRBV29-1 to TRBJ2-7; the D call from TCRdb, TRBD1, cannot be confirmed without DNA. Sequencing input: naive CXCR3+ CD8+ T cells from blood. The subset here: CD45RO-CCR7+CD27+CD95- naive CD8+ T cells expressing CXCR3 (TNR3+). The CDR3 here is CSAGTGSSYEQYF.